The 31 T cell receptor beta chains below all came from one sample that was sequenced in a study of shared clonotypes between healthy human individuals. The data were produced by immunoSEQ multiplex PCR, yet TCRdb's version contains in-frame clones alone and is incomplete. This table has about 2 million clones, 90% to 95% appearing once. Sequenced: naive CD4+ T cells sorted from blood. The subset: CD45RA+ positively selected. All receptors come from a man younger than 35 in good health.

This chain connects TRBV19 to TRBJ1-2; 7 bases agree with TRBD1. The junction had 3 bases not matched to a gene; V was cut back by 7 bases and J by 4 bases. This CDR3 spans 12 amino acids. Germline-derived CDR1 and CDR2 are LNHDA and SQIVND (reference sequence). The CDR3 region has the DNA TGTGCCAGTACGGGGACAGCCTATGGCTACACCTTC. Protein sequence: CASTGTAYGYTF.

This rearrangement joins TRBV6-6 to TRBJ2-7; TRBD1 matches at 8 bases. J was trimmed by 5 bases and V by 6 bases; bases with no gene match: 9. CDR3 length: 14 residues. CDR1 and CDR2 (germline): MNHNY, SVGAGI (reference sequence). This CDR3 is CASSRTGLLNEQYF. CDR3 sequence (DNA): TGTGCCAGCAGCCGGACAGGGCTGTTAAACGAGCAGTACTTC.

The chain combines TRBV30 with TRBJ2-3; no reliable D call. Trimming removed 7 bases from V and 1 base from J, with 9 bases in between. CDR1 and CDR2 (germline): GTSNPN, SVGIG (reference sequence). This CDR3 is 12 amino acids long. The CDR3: CALGIGTDTQYF. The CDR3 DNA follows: TGTGCCTTAGGTATTGGCACAGATACGCAGTATTTT. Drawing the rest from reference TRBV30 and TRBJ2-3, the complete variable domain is SQTIHQWPATLVQPVGSPLSLECTVEGTSNPNLYWYRQAAGRGLQLLFYSVGIGQISSEVPQNLSASRPQDRQFILSSKKLLLSDSGFYLCALGIGTDTQYFGPGTRLTVL.

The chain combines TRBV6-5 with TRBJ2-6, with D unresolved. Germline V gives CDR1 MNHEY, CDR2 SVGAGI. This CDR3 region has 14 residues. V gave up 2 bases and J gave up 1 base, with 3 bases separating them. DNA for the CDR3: TGTGCCAGCAGTTACGTGTCTGGGGCCAACGTCCTGACTTTC. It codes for CASSYVSGANVLTF.

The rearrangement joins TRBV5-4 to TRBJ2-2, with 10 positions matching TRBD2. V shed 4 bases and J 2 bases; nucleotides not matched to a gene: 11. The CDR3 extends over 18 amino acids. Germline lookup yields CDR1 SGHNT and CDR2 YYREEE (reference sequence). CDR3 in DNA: TGTGCCAGCAGCCCGGCCACGGTAGCGGGAGGAAACACCGGGGAGCTGTTTTTT. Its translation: CASSPATVAGGNTGELFF.

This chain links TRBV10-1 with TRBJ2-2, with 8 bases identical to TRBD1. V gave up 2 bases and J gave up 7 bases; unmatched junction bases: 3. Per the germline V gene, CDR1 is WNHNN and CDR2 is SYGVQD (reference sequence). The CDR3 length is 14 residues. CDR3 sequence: CASSEGQGYGELFF. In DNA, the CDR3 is TGCGCCAGCAGTGAGGGACAGGGCTACGGGGAGCTGTTTTTT.

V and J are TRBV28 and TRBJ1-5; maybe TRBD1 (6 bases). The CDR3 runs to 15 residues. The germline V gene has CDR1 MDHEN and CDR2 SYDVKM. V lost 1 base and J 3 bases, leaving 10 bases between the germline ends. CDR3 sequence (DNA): TGTGCCAGCAGTTTATTCGGACAGTTCAATCAGCCCCAGCATTTT. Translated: CASSLFGQFNQPQHF.

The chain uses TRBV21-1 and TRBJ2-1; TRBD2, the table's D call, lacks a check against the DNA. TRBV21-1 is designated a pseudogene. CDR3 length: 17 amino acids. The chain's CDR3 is CASSASFRVGSYNEQFF. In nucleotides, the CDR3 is TGTGCCAGCAGCGCTAGCTTTCGGGTAGGTTCCTACAATGAGCAGTTCTTC.

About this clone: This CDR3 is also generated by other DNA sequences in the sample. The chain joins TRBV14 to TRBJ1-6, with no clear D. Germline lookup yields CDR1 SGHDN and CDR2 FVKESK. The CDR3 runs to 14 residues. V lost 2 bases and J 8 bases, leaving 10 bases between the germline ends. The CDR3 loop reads CASSQLRGDSPLHF. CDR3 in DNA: TGTGCCAGCAGCCAACTCCGTGGTGATTCACCCCTCCACTTT.

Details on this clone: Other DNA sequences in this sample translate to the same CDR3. The CDR3 DNA is TGTGCCAGCAGTTACCGGGATACAAGCACAGATACGCAGTATTTT. Protein: CASSYRDTSTDTQYF. The chain links TRBV6-5 to TRBJ2-3; D might be TRBD2 (5 bases). CDR1 is MNHEY, CDR2 SVGAGI, per germline. Trimming stripped 2 bases from V and 0 bases from J, with 9 bases between. CDR3 length: 15 amino acids.

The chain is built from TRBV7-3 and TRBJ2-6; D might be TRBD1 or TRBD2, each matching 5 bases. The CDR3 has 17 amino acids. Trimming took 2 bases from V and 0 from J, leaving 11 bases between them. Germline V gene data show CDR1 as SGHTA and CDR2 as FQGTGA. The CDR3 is CASSLRGSNSGANVLTF. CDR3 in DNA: TGTGCCAGCAGCTTACGGGGCAGCAACTCTGGGGCCAACGTCCTGACTTTC. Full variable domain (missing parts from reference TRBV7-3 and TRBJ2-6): GAGVSQTPSNKVTEKGKYVELRCDPISGHTALYWYRQSLGQGPEFLIYFQGTGAADDSGLPNDRFFAVRPEGSVSTLKIQRTERGDSAVYLCASSLRGSNSGANVLTFGAGSRLTVL.

CDR3: CASSLGQGKETQYF. As DNA, the CDR3 is TGTGCCAGCAGCTTAGGACAGGGAAAAGAGACCCAGTACTTC. The gene calls are TRBV7-2 and TRBJ2-5; TRBD1 aligns across 7 bases. The length of the CDR3 is 14 residues. CDR1 is SGHTA, CDR2 FQGNSA, per germline. Trimming cost V 1 base and J 3 bases; bases outside gene matches: 2. Full variable domain (outside the CDR3, taken from reference TRBV7-2 and TRBJ2-5): GAGVSQSPSNKVTEKGKDVELRCDPISGHTALYWYRQSLGQGLEFLIYFQGNSAPDKSGLPSDRFSAERTGGSVSTLTIQRTQQEDSAVYLCASSLGQGKETQYFGPGTRLLVL.

CDR3 sequence: CASSPREGTEQFF. The CDR3 nucleotides are TGTGCCAGCTCACCGCGAGAGGGCACTGAGCAGTTCTTC. The genes are TRBV18 and TRBJ2-1; tentatively, D is TRBD2 (5 bases). V shed 3 bases and J shed 9 bases, with 12 bases lying between them. This CDR3 comprises 13 residues. The V gene's germline CDR1 is KGHSH and CDR2 LQKENI.

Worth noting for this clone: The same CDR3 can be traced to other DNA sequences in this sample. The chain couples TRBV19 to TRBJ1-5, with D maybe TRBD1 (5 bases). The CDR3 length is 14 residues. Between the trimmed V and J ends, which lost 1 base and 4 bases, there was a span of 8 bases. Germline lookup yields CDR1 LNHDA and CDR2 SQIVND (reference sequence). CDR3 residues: CASSIGQTNQPQHF. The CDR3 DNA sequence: TGTGCCAGTAGTATAGGACAGACTAATCAGCCCCAGCATTTT.

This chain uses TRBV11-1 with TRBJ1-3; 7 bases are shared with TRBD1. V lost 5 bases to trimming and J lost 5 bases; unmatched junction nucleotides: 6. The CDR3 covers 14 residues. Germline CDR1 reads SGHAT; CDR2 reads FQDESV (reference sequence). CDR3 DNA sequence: TGTGCCAGCAGCCTCCGGGACAGAAGAAACACCATATATTTT. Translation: CASSLRDRRNTIYF.

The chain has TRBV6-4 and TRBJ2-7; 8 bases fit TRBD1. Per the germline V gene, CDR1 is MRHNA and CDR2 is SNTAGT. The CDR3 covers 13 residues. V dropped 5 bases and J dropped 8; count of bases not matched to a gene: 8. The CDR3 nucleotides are TGTGCCAGCAGTTCCGGGACAGGAGGAAAGCAGTACTTC. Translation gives CASSSGTGGKQYF.

CDR3 amino acids: CAWSVRQGVGNEQFF. CDR3 in DNA: TGTGCCTGGAGTGTACGTCAGGGGGTGGGAAATGAGCAGTTCTTC. V and J are TRBV30 and TRBJ2-1; the match to TRBD1 covers 7 bases. From germline, CDR1 is GTSNPN and CDR2 SVGIG (reference sequence). CDR3 length equals 15 residues. Losses at the gene ends were 0 bases for V and 7 bases for J; bases not matched to a gene: 9.

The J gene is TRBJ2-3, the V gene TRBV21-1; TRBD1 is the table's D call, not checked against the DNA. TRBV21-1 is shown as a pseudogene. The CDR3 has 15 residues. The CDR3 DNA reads TGTGCCAGCAGTCGCTGGACAGGGGGCACAGATACGCAGTATTTT. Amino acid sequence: CASSRWTGGTDTQYF.

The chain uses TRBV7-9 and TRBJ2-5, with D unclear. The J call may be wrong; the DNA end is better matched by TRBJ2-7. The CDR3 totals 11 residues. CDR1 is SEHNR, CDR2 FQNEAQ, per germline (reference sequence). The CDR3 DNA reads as TGTGCCAGCAGCTTATACGACGAGCAGTACTTC. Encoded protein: CASSLYDEQYF.

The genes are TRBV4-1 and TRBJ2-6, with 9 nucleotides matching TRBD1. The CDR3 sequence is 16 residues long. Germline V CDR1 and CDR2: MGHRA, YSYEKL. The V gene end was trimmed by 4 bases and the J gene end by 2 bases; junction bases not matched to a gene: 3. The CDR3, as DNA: TGCGCCAGCAGCCTGGGACAGGGCACTGGGGCCAACGTCCTGACTTTC. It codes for CASSLGQGTGANVLTF.

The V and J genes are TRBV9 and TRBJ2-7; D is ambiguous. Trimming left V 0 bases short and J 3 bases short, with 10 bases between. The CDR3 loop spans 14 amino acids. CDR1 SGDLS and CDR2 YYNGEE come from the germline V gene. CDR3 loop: CASSVDFAIYEQYF. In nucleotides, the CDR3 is TGTGCCAGCAGCGTAGATTTCGCAATCTACGAGCAGTACTTC.

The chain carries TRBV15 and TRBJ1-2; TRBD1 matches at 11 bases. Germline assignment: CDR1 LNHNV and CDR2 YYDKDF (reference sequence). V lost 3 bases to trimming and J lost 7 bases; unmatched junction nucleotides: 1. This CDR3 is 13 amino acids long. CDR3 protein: CATSSGTGGGYTF. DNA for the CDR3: TGTGCCACCAGCAGCGGGACAGGGGGTGGCTACACCTTC.

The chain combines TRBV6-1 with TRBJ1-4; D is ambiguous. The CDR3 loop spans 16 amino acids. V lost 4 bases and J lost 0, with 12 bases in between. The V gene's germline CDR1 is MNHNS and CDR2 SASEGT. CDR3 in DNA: TGTGCCAGCAGTGCGACGGGGATAACAACTAATGAAAAACTGTTTTTT. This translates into CASSATGITTNEKLFF.

For the CDR3, the DNA is TGTGCCAGCAGCTCATGGCGGAACACTGAAGCTTTCTTT. Its translation: CASSSWRNTEAFF. J is TRBJ1-1 and V is TRBV5-6; unclear D gene. In germline, CDR1 is SGHDT, CDR2 YYEEEE. V was shortened by 3 bases and J by 1 base, with 7 bases between the two germline ends. The CDR3 spans 13 residues. The entire variable domain, with the rest obtained from reference TRBV5-6 and TRBJ1-1, is as follows: DAGVTQSPTHLIKTRGQQVTLRCSPKSGHDTVSWYQQALGQGPQFIFQYYEEEERQRGNFPDRFSGHQFPNYSSELNVNALLLGDSALYLCASSSWRNTEAFFGQGTRLTVV.

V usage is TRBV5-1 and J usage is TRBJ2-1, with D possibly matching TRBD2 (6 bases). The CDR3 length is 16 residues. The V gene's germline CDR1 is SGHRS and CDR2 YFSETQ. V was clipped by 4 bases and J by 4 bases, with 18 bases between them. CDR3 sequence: CASSASPGLKYNEQFF. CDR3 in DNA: TGCGCCAGCAGCGCGTCGCCGGGACTCAAATACAATGAGCAGTTCTTC.

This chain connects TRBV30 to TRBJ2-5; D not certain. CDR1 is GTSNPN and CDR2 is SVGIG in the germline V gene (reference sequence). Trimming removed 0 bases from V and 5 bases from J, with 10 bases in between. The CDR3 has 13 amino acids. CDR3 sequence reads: CAWSVPHIETQYF. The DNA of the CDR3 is TGTGCCTGGAGTGTTCCACATATCGAGACCCAGTACTTC.

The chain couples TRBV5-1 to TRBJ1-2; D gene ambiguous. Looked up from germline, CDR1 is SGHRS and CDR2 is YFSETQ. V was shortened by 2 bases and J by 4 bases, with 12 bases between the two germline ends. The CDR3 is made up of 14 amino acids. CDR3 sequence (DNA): TGCGCCAGCAGCTTTGGAGGCGGGAGCTATGGCTACACCTTC. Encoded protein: CASSFGGGSYGYTF.

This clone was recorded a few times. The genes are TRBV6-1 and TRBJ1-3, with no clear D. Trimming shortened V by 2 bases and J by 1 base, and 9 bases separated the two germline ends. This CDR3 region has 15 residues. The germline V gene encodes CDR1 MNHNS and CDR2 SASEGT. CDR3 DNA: TGTGCCAGCAGTGAACAGCCGGATTCTGGAAACACCATATATTTT. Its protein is CASSEQPDSGNTIYF.

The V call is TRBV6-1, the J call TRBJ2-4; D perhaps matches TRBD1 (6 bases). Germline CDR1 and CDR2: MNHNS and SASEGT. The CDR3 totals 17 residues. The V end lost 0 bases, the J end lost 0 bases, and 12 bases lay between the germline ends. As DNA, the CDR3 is TGTGCCAGCAGTGAAGCGGTGGGGGCTATAGCCAAAAACATTCAGTACTTC. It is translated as CASSEAVGAIAKNIQYF.

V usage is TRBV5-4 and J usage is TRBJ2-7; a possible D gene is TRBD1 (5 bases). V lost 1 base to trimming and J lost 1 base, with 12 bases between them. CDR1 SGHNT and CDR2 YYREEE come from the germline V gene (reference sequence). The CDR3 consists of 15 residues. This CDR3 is CASSLQGKESYEQYF. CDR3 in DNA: TGTGCCAGCAGCTTGCAGGGAAAGGAGTCCTACGAGCAGTACTTC.

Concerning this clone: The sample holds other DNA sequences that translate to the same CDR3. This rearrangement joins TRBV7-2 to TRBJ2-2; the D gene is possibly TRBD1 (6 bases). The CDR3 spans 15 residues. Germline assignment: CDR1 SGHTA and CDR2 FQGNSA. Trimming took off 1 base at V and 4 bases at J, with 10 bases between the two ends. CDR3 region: CASSLGGLGTGELFF. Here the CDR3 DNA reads TGTGCCAGCAGCTTAGGGGGGCTCGGCACCGGGGAGCTGTTTTTT.